This T cell receptor (beta chain) is drawn from a study of T cell responses to AZD1222 COVID-19 vaccine. Germline V gives CDR1 SGHTS, CDR2 YDEGEE. CDR3 size: 10 residues. V gave up 2 bases and J gave up 6 bases, with 2 bases separating them. Concerning this clone itself: Its antigen is currently unknown.

Produced via immunoSEQ multiplex PCR; TCRdb's table is partial and in-frame only. Counted here are about 54,000 clones, 70% to 90% occurring once; the ten biggest clones make up about 3.9%. Study results and caveats: Regions 160-218 and 743-854 dominated among vaccine-associated CD4 TCRs spanning spike. Repertoires in all cases were sampled only once the peak T cell response had passed. A rise in Spike-specific TCR breadth and depth followed two AZD1222 doses. White British donors predominated, females outnumbered males, and clonal diversity was possibly underestimated.

The sample here was peripheral blood, taken on day 0 of AZD1222 vaccination. The sequence was obtained from an adult in good health. The J gene is TRBJ2-5, the V gene TRBV5-8; D is undetermined. CDR3: CASSLKTQYF. CDR3 nucleotide sequence: TGTGCCAGCAGCTTAAAGACCCAGTACTTC.